The 21 T cell receptor beta chains in this list originate from one sample, sequenced in a study of blood T cell repertoires in COVID-19. Method: immunoSEQ multiplex PCR; TCRdb's copy keeps in-frame clones and lacks some. The sample holds roughly 320,000 clones, around nine tenths seen once. The material sequenced was peripheral blood. The receptor set was obtained from a man in his 70s with acute or convalescent COVID-19.

The J gene is TRBJ1-1, the V gene TRBV5-5; D ambiguous. Trimming took off 0 bases at V and 2 bases at J, with 5 bases between the two ends. The CDR3 spans 13 residues. CDR1 is SGHKS, CDR2 YYEKEE, per germline (reference sequence). The CDR3 DNA is TGTGCCAGCAGCTTGGTTAGTAACACTGAAGCTTTCTTT. It encodes CASSLVSNTEAFF.

The chain's CDR3 is CAWSSGGIGNEQFF. The DNA of the CDR3 is TGTGCCTGGAGTTCGGGCGGGATCGGAAATGAGCAGTTCTTC. The chain employs TRBV30 and TRBJ2-1; weak D call: TRBD2 (6 bases). Trimming took 2 bases from V and 7 from J, leaving 15 bases between them. This CDR3 has 14 residues. Germline CDR1 is GTSNPN and CDR2 is SVGIG (reference sequence).

V usage is TRBV28 and J usage is TRBJ1-2; D gene uncertain. V was shortened by 5 bases and J by 4 bases, with 11 bases between the two germline ends. Germline CDR1 MDHEN, CDR2 SYDVKM. The CDR3 extends over 13 amino acids. The DNA of the CDR3 is TGTGCCAGCAGTCCCGGGGTAAGCTATGGCTACACCTTC. This sequence encodes CASSPGVSYGYTF.

Regarding this clone: The sample contains more than one DNA sequence encoding this CDR3. The J gene is TRBJ1-5, the V gene TRBV28; possibly TRBD1 for D (6 bases). The V gene's germline CDR1 is MDHEN and CDR2 SYDVKM. The V end lost 7 bases, the J end lost 2 bases, and 9 bases lay between the germline ends. The CDR3 is 13 residues long. CDR3 DNA: TGTGCCAGCACGTGGACAGGCAATCAGCCCCAGCATTTT. Translated, it gives CASTWTGNQPQHF.

This clone was observed a single time. The chain employs TRBV14 and TRBJ2-1; D is ambiguous. The CDR3 is made up of 15 amino acids. In germline, CDR1 is SGHDN, CDR2 FVKESK. The ends were cut back, 1 base at V and 9 bases at J, with 16 bases in the middle. The CDR3 sequence is CASSQGPVRSPEQFF. The DNA for the CDR3 is TGTGCCAGCAGCCAAGGCCCAGTAAGGAGTCCTGAGCAGTTCTTC. Together with reference TRBV14 and TRBJ2-1, the CDR3 gives the full variable domain: EAGVTQFPSHSVIEKGQTVTLRCDPISGHDNLYWYRRVMGKEIKFLLHFVKESKQDESGMPNNRFLAERTGGTYSTLKVQPAELEDSGVYFCASSQGPVRSPEQFFGPGTRLTVL.

The V gene is TRBV7-8, the J gene TRBJ2-7, with 7 nucleotides matching TRBD1. The length of the CDR3 is 19 residues. Germline V gene sequence: CDR1 SGHVS, CDR2 FQNEAQ. With 0 bases clipped from V and 4 bases from J, the junction kept 18 bases outside the gene matches. CDR3 in amino acids: CASSLAYIGGSLGTYEQYF. In DNA form, the CDR3 reads TGTGCCAGCAGCTTAGCTTACATAGGGGGCAGTCTAGGAACGTACGAGCAGTACTTC.

The genes are TRBV5-4 and TRBJ1-2; 7 bases map to TRBD1. The J segment lost 4 bases and the V segment lost 2 bases, leaving 11 bases of the junction unmatched. The CDR3 is made up of 16 amino acids. CDR1 is SGHNT, CDR2 YYREEE, per germline (reference sequence). The CDR3 DNA sequence: TGTGCCAGCAGCTTAGATAGAGGCCAGGGGGTCTATGGCTACACCTTC. It codes for CASSLDRGQGVYGYTF.

V gene TRBV2 combines with J gene TRBJ1-2; D not resolved. The germline CDR1 and CDR2 sequences are SNHLY and FYNNEI. This CDR3 region has 12 residues. Deletions cut 7 bases from V and 6 bases from J, with 12 bases between. The CDR3: CASKWEGHGYTF. The CDR3 nucleotides read TGTGCCAGCAAATGGGAGGGTCATGGCTACACCTTC.

The V gene is TRBV10-3, the J gene TRBJ1-4; 11 bases map to TRBD1. In germline, CDR1 is ENHRY, CDR2 SYGVKD. The CDR3 has 16 amino acids. V shed 5 bases, J shed 8 bases, and the junction held 10 bases outside the gene matches. The CDR3 loop reads CAISRGQGAIGEKLFF. The CDR3 bases are TGTGCCATCAGTAGAGGACAGGGGGCCATAGGAGAAAAACTGTTTTTT.

CDR3 in amino acids: CAWSVPGDNEKLFF. CDR3 DNA: TGTGCCTGGAGTGTCCCAGGGGATAATGAAAAACTGTTTTTT. The chain is built from TRBV30 and TRBJ1-4; maybe TRBD1 (6 bases). Germline loops: CDR1 GTSNPN, CDR2 SVGIG (reference sequence). CDR3 length: 14 amino acids. Between the trimmed V and J ends, which lost 0 bases and 4 bases, there was a span of 9 bases.

This clone was seen more than once but under ten times. The gene calls are TRBV19 and TRBJ2-1; tentatively, D is TRBD2 (6 bases). Germline V gene sequence: CDR1 LNHDA, CDR2 SQIVND (reference sequence). The CDR3 has 14 residues. V dropped 8 bases and J dropped 7 bases, with 18 bases sitting between them. CDR3 loop: CASSRRGSMNEQFF. The DNA of the CDR3 is TGTGCCAGTTCGCGGAGGGGATCCATGAATGAGCAGTTCTTC.

The chain has TRBV9 and TRBJ2-1; 10 bases are a match to TRBD2. The V and J ends lost 3 bases and 1 base, in that order; junction bases with no gene match: 4. Germline CDR1 reads SGDLS; CDR2 reads YYNGEE. This CDR3 has 16 residues. For the CDR3, the DNA is TGTGCCAGCAGCGCTAGCGGGAGTAGGTCCTACAATGAGCAGTTCTTC. It codes for CASSASGSRSYNEQFF.

The J gene is TRBJ2-5, the V gene TRBV20-1; D gene ambiguous. Germline V gene data show CDR1 as DFQATT and CDR2 as SNEGSKA (reference sequence). The CDR3 covers 11 residues. The V end was cut by 5 bases, the J end by 5 bases, with 9 bases between. CDR3 protein: CSALPRETQYF. The CDR3 DNA reads as TGCAGTGCTTTGCCACGGGAGACCCAGTACTTC.

This chain connects TRBV6-1 to TRBJ1-6; 7 bases align to TRBD1. The CDR3 length is 14 residues. The germline V gene has CDR1 MNHNS and CDR2 SASEGT. The trim removed 6 bases at V and 5 bases at J, leaving 4 bases unmatched. The CDR3 spells CASRPQGNNSPLHF. The CDR3 DNA reads as TGTGCCAGCAGACCACAGGGGAATAATTCACCCCTCCACTTT.

V usage is TRBV6-5 and J usage is TRBJ1-2; 9 nucleotides match TRBD1. Germline V gives CDR1 MNHEY, CDR2 SVGAGI. The CDR3 is 14 residues long. Trimming took 10 bases from V and 3 from J; bases not matched to a gene: 9. CDR3 DNA sequence: TGTGCCACCGCCCGGGGACAGGGCTACTATGGCTACACCTTC. Its protein product is CATARGQGYYGYTF.

The chain joins TRBV28 to TRBJ1-5; 8 bases agree with TRBD1. The CDR3 extends over 15 amino acids. V trimming: 5 bases; J trimming: 5 bases; junction bases outside the gene matches: 8. Germline-derived CDR1 and CDR2 are MDHEN and SYDVKM. This chain's CDR3 is CASSGWTGFDQPQHF. The CDR3 region has the DNA TGTGCCAGCAGTGGGTGGACAGGGTTTGATCAGCCCCAGCATTTT.

This chain joins TRBV24-1 and TRBJ2-1, with 8 nucleotides matching TRBD2. From germline, CDR1 is KGHDR and CDR2 SFDVKD. The CDR3 has 18 amino acids. The trim removed 4 bases at V and 1 base at J, leaving 11 bases unmatched. The CDR3 protein is CATSDPGTRGGSYNEQFF. CDR3 DNA sequence: TGTGCCACCAGTGACCCCGGGACTAGGGGGGGGTCCTACAATGAGCAGTTCTTC.

This sequence joins TRBV25-1 and TRBJ1-1; D possibly corresponds to TRBD1 (6 bases). Deletions cut 5 bases from V and 5 bases from J, with 18 bases between. Germline V gene sequence: CDR1 MGHDK, CDR2 SYGVNS. CDR3 length: 15 amino acids. CDR3 loop: CASSPSDRLWTEAFF. In nucleotides, the CDR3 is TGTGCCAGCAGTCCCTCAGACAGGCTCTGGACTGAAGCTTTCTTT.

This clone has just one count. V and J are TRBV7-9 and TRBJ1-6, with a possible D match to TRBD1 (5 bases). V dropped 5 bases and J dropped 7 bases, with 18 bases sitting between them. There are 16 residues in the CDR3. From germline, CDR1 is SEHNR and CDR2 FQNEAQ (reference sequence). The CDR3 DNA reads as TGTGCCAGCAGCCCCTCTGGGGCAGCTGAAAATTCACCCCTCCACTTT. Amino acid sequence: CASSPSGAAENSPLHF.

The rearrangement joins TRBV6-2 or TRBV6-3 to TRBJ2-3; 8 nucleotides agree with TRBD2. CDR3 length: 17 residues. Trimming cost V 4 bases and J 0 bases; bases outside gene matches: 9. Germline CDR1 MNHEY, CDR2 SVGEGT. CDR3 sequence reads: CASSWRNGGASTDTQYF. The CDR3 region has the DNA TGTGCCAGCAGTTGGAGGAACGGGGGGGCTAGCACAGATACGCAGTATTTT.

In DNA, the CDR3 is TGTGCCAGCAGCTTGGGACTAGACAATGAGCAGTTCTTC. It yields the protein CASSLGLDNEQFF. This chain joins TRBV5-6 and TRBJ2-1; D might be TRBD2 (6 bases). The V gene lost 0 bases and the J gene lost 5 bases, with 6 bases spanning the gap. The germline V gene encodes CDR1 SGHDT and CDR2 YYEEEE. The CDR3 loop spans 13 amino acids.